This TCR beta chain came from a study of cytomegalovirus exposure and HLA in healthy donors. For this clone: What it binds is not known.

The PCR made use of 60 Vbeta and 13 Jbeta primers. TCRdb's table, derived via immunoSEQ multiplex PCR, lists solely in-frame clones and lacks some. The sample has nearly 95,000 clones, 75% to 85% seen once. The CDR3 runs 15 residues. The germline CDR1 and CDR2 sequences are SGHDT and YYEEEE. The J segment lost 2 bases and the V segment lost 1 base, leaving 4 bases of the junction unmatched. Notes on the study in general: Exclusion as indistinguishable affected some V segments, including TRBV6-2 and TRBV6-3.

J is TRBJ2-7 and V is TRBV5-6, with 9 nucleotides matching TRBD1. This receptor was obtained from a woman aged 40 to 55 in good health and CMV-seronegative. Specimen: PBMCs. The CDR3 region is CASSLFGQGPYEQYF. In DNA, the CDR3 is TGTGCCAGCAGCTTGTTCGGACAGGGGCCCTACGAGCAGTACTTC.